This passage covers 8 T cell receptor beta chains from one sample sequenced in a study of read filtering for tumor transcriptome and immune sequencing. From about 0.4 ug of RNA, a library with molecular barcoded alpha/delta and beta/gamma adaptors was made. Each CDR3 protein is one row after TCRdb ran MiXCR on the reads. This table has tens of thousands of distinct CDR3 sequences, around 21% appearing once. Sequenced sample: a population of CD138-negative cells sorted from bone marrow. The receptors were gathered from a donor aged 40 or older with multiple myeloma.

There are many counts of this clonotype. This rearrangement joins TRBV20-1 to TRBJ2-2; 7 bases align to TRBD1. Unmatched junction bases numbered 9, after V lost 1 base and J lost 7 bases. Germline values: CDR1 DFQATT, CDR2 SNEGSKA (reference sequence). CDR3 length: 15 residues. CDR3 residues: CSARAMTGLSGELFF. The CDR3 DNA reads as TGCAGTGCTAGAGCCATGACAGGGTTGAGCGGGGAGCTGTTTTTT.

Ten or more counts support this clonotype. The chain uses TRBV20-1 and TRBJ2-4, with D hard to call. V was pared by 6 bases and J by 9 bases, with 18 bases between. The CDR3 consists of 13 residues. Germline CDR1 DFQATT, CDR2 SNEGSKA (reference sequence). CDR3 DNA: TGCAGTGCCCCCCCAGGCATTAAAGGCATTCAGTACTTC. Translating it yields CSAPPGIKGIQYF.

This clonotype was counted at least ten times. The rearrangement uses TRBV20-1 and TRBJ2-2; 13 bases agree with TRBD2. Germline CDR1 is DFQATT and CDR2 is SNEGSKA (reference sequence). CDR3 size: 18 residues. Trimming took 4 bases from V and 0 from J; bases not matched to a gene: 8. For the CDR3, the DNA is TGCAGTGCTACAGGACTAGCGGGAGTCCCCGCGAACACCGGGGAGCTGTTTTTT. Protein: CSATGLAGVPANTGELFF.

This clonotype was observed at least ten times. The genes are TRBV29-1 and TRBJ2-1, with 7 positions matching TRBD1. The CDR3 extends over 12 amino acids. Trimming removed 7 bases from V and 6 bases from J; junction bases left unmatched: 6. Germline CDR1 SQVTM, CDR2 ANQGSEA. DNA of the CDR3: TGCAGCGGGGGCCCAGGGGGCAATGAGCAGTTCTTC. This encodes CSGGPGGNEQFF.

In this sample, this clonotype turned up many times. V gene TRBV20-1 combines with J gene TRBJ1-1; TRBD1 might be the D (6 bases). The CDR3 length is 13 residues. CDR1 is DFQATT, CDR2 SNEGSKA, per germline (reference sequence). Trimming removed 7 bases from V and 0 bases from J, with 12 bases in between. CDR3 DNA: TGCAGTGACGGGGGGGCAGTGAACACTGAAGCTTTCTTT. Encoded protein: CSDGGAVNTEAFF.

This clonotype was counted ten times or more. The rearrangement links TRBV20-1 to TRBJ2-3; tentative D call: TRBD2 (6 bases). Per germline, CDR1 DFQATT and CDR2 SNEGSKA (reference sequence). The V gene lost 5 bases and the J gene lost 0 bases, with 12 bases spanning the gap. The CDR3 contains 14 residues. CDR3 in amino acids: CSAPGGFSTDTQYF. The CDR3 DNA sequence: TGCAGTGCTCCCGGGGGTTTTAGCACAGATACGCAGTATTTT.

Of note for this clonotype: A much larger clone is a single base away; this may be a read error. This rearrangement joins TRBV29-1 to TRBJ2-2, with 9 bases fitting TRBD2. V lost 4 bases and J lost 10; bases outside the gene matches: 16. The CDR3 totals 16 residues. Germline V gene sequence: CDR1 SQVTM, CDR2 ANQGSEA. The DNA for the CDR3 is TGCAGCGTTGGTCGGGGTGCGGGAGGGATCGCCGAGGAGCTGTTTTTT. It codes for CSVGRGAGGIAEELFF.

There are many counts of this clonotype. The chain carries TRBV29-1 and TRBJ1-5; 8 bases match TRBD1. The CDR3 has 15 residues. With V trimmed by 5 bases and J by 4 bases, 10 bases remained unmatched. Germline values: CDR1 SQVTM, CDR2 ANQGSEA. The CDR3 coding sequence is TGCAGCGTTAAGGGTAGCGGGACAGGTAATCAGCCCCAGCATTTT. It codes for CSVKGSGTGNQPQHF.